This T cell receptor beta chain was retrieved from a study of CD8+ T cells in alopecia areata. About the study: Treated patients took oral tofacitinib at 5 to 10 mg twice daily.

Sequencing relied on a cDNA template that was reverse transcribed from extracted RNA. Data came from immunoSEQ multiplex PCR; TCRdb stores just in-frame clones and leaves some out. In the table there are fewer than 150,000 clones, around four fifths of which are singletons. Treatment denoted: oral pan-JAK inhibitor, 5-10 mg twice daily. Trimming removed 7 bases from V and 6 bases from J, with 16 bases in between. Germline CDR1 reads SEHNR; CDR2 reads FQNEAQ (reference sequence). CDR3 length: 13 residues. The sample was CD8+ T cells sorted from blood, taken at week 4, from a patient treated with tofacitinib. The rearrangement uses TRBV7-9 and TRBJ2-7; the D call may be TRBD1 or TRBD2 (5 bases each). This receptor was identified in a human donor with alopecia areata. CDR3 coding DNA: TGTGCCAGCACCGGGGCCCCAATTGGCGAGCAGTACTTC. This translates into CASTGAPIGEQYF. Filled out from reference TRBV7-9 and TRBJ2-7, the complete variable domain reads DTGVSQNPRHKITKRGQNVTFRCDPISEHNRLYWYRQTLGQGPEFLTYFQNEAQLEKSRLLSDRFSAERPKGSFSTLEIQRTEQGDSAMYLCASTGAPIGEQYFGPGTRLTVT.